This TCR beta chain originates from a study of T cells in Graves' hyperthyroidism and ophthalmopathy. Diagnoses rested on clinical symptoms, serum thyroxine and TRAb, thyroid ultrasound and orbital computed tomography. RNA transcripts served as the template for amplifying TCR beta CDR3 regions. Using the HTBI primer set, a first-round RT-PCR was run on the TCR CDR3. Via MiXCR, TCRdb re-called the multiplex PCR reads, giving one row per CDR3 protein. This table holds about 610,000 distinct CDR3 sequences, about 15% found once. Study-level points and caveats: Ophthalmopathy, which appeared later, was predicted by the model a median approximately 6.7 months before onset.

On this clonotype itself: No antigen is known for it.

Germline loops: CDR1 LNHDA, CDR2 SQIVND (reference sequence). Trimming took 5 bases from V and 4 from J, leaving 17 bases between them. This CDR3 region has 16 residues. The V gene is TRBV19, the J gene TRBJ2-2; a possible D gene is TRBD2 (7 bases). The sequencing input was blood. This TCR was sampled from a woman aged 40 to 50 with Graves' ophthalmopathy. CDR3 amino acids: CASSVVGGLSTGELFF. CDR3 sequence (DNA): TGTGCCAGTAGTGTTGTCGGGGGGCTTAGCACCGGGGAGCTGTTTTTT.